One and the same sample provided the 32 T cell receptor beta chains below, sequenced in a study of blood T cell repertoires in COVID-19. Assay: immunoSEQ multiplex PCR; the TCRdb copy retains only in-frame clones and omits some. Of about 370,000 clones listed, about nine tenths were seen once; the top ten hold 1.7%. The specimen was PBMCs or T cells enriched from blood (not recorded which). Receptors were obtained from a woman younger than 45 who had recovered from COVID-19.

This chain connects TRBV18 to TRBJ1-5, with D uncertain. V dropped 3 bases and J dropped 6 bases, with 12 bases sitting between them. CDR1 is KGHSH and CDR2 is LQKENI in the germline V gene. This CDR3 region has 14 residues. CDR3 sequence: CASSPSGGSQPQHF. CDR3 nucleotides: TGTGCCAGCTCACCGTCAGGTGGGAGTCAGCCCCAGCATTTT.

This clone was seen a handful of times. The chain joins TRBV20-1 to TRBJ1-3; the D is unclear. Germline V gene data show CDR1 as DFQATT and CDR2 as SNEGSKA (reference sequence). V was trimmed by 3 bases and J by 3 bases, leaving 12 bases between them. The CDR3 contains 14 residues. The CDR3 sequence is CSASLRRHGNTIYF. CDR3 nucleotide sequence: TGCAGTGCTAGTCTTAGGCGACATGGAAACACCATATATTTT.

The J gene is TRBJ2-3, the V gene TRBV29-1, with 7 bases aligning to TRBD2. V lost 1 base and J lost 1; bases outside the gene matches: 2. This CDR3 region has 14 residues. The germline gives CDR1 SQVTM, CDR2 ANQGSEA. CDR3 coding DNA: TGCAGCGTTGAAGCGGGGGGACGCACAGATACGCAGTATTTT. As protein: CSVEAGGRTDTQYF.

The rearrangement uses TRBV4-2 and TRBJ2-1; D is perhaps TRBD2 (7 bases). Trimming took 6 bases from V and 1 from J, leaving 22 bases between them. The CDR3 has 18 amino acids. Looked up from germline, CDR1 is LGHNA and CDR2 is YNFKEQ. CDR3 bases: TGTGCCAGCAGACTCACGCCAACGGGGGGCATGTCCTACAATGAGCAGTTCTTC. Translated, it gives CASRLTPTGGMSYNEQFF.

The chain joins TRBV7-3 to TRBJ1-1, with a weak D call TRBD1 (6 bases). The CDR3 runs to 14 residues. CDR1 and CDR2 from the germline V gene are SGHTA and FQGTGA. V lost 5 bases and J lost 0, with 10 bases in between. In DNA form, the CDR3 reads TGTGCCAGCAGCACGACAGGTCTGAACACTGAAGCTTTCTTT. Its protein product is CASSTTGLNTEAFF.

The rearrangement uses TRBV6-6 and TRBJ1-1; D possibly corresponds to TRBD1 (5 bases). The CDR3 length is 14 residues. The germline V gene has CDR1 MNHNY and CDR2 SVGAGI (reference sequence). Trimming removed 5 bases from V and 1 base from J, with 11 bases in between. This chain's CDR3 is CASSNPGKNTEAFF. In nucleotides, the CDR3 is TGTGCCAGCAGTAACCCAGGGAAGAACACTGAAGCTTTCTTT.

The CDR3 sequence is CASSGQGGQPQHF. The DNA of the CDR3 is TGTGCCAGCAGTGGACAGGGTGGACAGCCCCAGCATTTT. The chain uses TRBV2 and TRBJ1-5; 7 bases are a match to TRBD1. V was clipped by 4 bases and J by 7 bases; unmatched bases: 4. The germline CDR1 and CDR2 sequences are SNHLY and FYNNEI. This CDR3 contains 13 residues.

The rearrangement joins TRBV6-4 to TRBJ1-4; D is undetermined. CDR3 size: 17 residues. Trimming cost V 0 bases and J 7 bases, with 18 bases left between them. The germline V gene has CDR1 MRHNA and CDR2 SNTAGT. The CDR3 DNA reads as TGTGCCAGCAGTGACTCAATCCTGGCGGGGAACGGTGAAAAACTGTTTTTT. It specifies CASSDSILAGNGEKLFF.

V is TRBV7-8 and J is TRBJ2-7; 10 bases are a match to TRBD1. This CDR3 spans 15 amino acids. J lost 7 bases, V lost 3 bases, and 9 bases had no gene match. Germline V gene sequence: CDR1 SGHVS, CDR2 FQNEAQ. CDR3 bases: TGTGCCAGCAGCTTCGTGGGACAGGGGCTAACTGAGCAGTACTTC. Translating gives CASSFVGQGLTEQYF.

This clone was detected a few times. The gene calls are TRBV7-8 and TRBJ1-5, with D maybe TRBD1 (5 bases). The CDR3 runs 12 residues. Deletions cut 0 bases from V and 12 bases from J, with 9 bases between. Germline CDR1 reads SGHVS; CDR2 reads FQNEAQ. The CDR3 coding sequence is TGTGCCAGCAGCTTAGCGGGGGGGGGCCAGCATTTT. Translation gives CASSLAGGGQHF.

This chain uses TRBV30 with TRBJ2-3; TRBD2 is a possible D gene (5 bases). CDR3 length: 13 residues. The V end was cut by 2 bases, the J end by 5 bases, with 11 bases between. From germline, CDR1 is GTSNPN and CDR2 SVGIG (reference sequence). CDR3 in DNA: TGTGCCTGGAGTTTAGCGTCTGTAGATACGCAGTATTTT. This codes for CAWSLASVDTQYF.

This chain links TRBV2 with TRBJ2-1, with 16 bases matching TRBD2. CDR3 size: 19 residues. Unmatched junction bases numbered 8, after V lost 6 bases and J lost 0 bases. The germline V gene has CDR1 SNHLY and CDR2 FYNNEI. CDR3 nucleotides: TGTGCCAGCAGAGCAGGGACTAGCGGGGGGGCCGGCTCCTACAATGAGCAGTTCTTC. Residues: CASRAGTSGGAGSYNEQFF. The full variable domain, its missing parts supplied by reference TRBV2 and TRBJ2-1, is EPEVTQTPSHQVTQMGQEVILRCVPISNHLYFYWYRQILGQKVEFLVSFYNNEISEKSEIFDDQFSVERPDGSNFTLKIRSTKLEDSAMYFCASRAGTSGGAGSYNEQFFGPGTRLTVL.

The chain links TRBV19 to TRBJ2-7; possible D gene TRBD2, 6 bases. Germline assignment: CDR1 LNHDA and CDR2 SQIVND (reference sequence). The V and J ends lost 3 bases and 0 bases respectively, with 9 bases between them. The CDR3 extends over 14 amino acids. The CDR3 loop is CASSIAGSSYEQYF. CDR3 coding DNA: TGTGCCAGTAGTATCGCCGGGAGCTCCTACGAGCAGTACTTC.

The chain employs TRBV5-4 and TRBJ2-2, with TRBD1 matching 7 bases. The CDR3 has 16 residues. Germline values: CDR1 SGHNT, CDR2 YYREEE (reference sequence). Trimming at V came to 3 bases and at J to 4 bases, leaving 9 bases not matched to a gene. The CDR3 loop reads CASSSHRDRPTGELFF. CDR3 sequence (DNA): TGTGCCAGCAGCTCACACCGGGACAGACCCACCGGGGAGCTGTTTTTT.

The chain is built from TRBV29-1 and TRBJ2-6; 10 positions agree with TRBD1. Germline CDR1 SQVTM, CDR2 ANQGSEA. J gave up 4 bases and V 1 base, and 7 bases lay outside the gene matches. CDR3 length equals 17 residues. The CDR3 coding sequence is TGCAGCGTTGAAGGCGTAGGGACAGGGGTCGGGGCCAACGTCCTGACTTTC. This codes for CSVEGVGTGVGANVLTF.

This chain joins TRBV7-3 and TRBJ2-3; maybe TRBD2 (5 bases). CDR3 length: 12 amino acids. Germline assignment: CDR1 SGHTA and CDR2 FQGTGA. V was pared by 4 bases and J by 8 bases, with 10 bases between. CDR3 residues: CASSSGVGTQYF. The CDR3 nucleotides read TGTGCCAGCAGCTCCGGGGTGGGTACGCAGTATTTT.

This chain connects TRBV28 to TRBJ2-2; no clear D gene. Looked up from germline, CDR1 is MDHEN and CDR2 is SYDVKM. V lost 7 bases and J 7 bases, leaving 16 bases between the germline ends. The CDR3 is 14 amino acids. The CDR3 bases are TGTGCCAGCACCCACTTGCCTGGTGGCGGGGAGCTGTTTTTT. Residues: CASTHLPGGGELFF.

The rearrangement joins TRBV18 to TRBJ2-7, with 7 bases aligning to TRBD1. The germline gives CDR1 KGHSH, CDR2 LQKENI. The CDR3 has 15 residues. Losses at the gene ends were 3 bases for V and 0 bases for J; bases not matched to a gene: 5. The chain's CDR3 is CASSPTGVDSYEQYF. The CDR3 bases are TGTGCCAGCTCACCTACAGGGGTAGACTCCTACGAGCAGTACTTC.

The chain links TRBV7-9 to TRBJ2-5, with D possibly matching TRBD2 (6 bases). CDR1 is SEHNR, CDR2 FQNEAQ, per germline (reference sequence). V was clipped by 2 bases and J by 3 bases, with 13 bases between them. The CDR3 is 15 residues long. The DNA for the CDR3 is TGTGCCAGCAGCTTATTAGCGGACCTTAAAGAGACCCAGTACTTC. Translated, it gives CASSLLADLKETQYF.

The CDR3 spells CATSDHREEAFF. CDR3 nucleotides: TGTGCCACCAGTGATCACAGGGAAGAAGCTTTCTTT. The gene calls are TRBV24-1 and TRBJ1-1; tentatively, D is TRBD1 (6 bases). Trimming took 3 bases from V and 8 from J, leaving 9 bases between them. This CDR3 spans 12 amino acids. CDR1 KGHDR and CDR2 SFDVKD come from the germline V gene.

The chain recombines TRBV6-1 with TRBJ2-3, with D maybe TRBD2 (6 bases). This CDR3 comprises 16 residues. CDR1 and CDR2 from the germline V gene are MNHNS and SASEGT. Trimming stripped 2 bases from V and 1 base from J, with 13 bases between. The CDR3 loop is CASSEKRAVGTDTQYF. The CDR3 DNA reads TGTGCCAGCAGTGAAAAGCGGGCCGTGGGCACAGATACGCAGTATTTT.

The chain joins TRBV10-3 to TRBJ1-1, with a weak D call TRBD1 (5 bases). The V end was cut by 4 bases, the J end by 6 bases, with 15 bases between. Germline V gene lookup returns CDR1 ENHRY and CDR2 SYGVKD. The CDR3 sequence is 14 residues long. CDR3 nucleotides: TGTGCCATCAGTGCGACAGTCCAGGGCGCTGAAGCTTTCTTT. This codes for CAISATVQGAEAFF.

The V and J genes are TRBV5-4 and TRBJ1-2; 9 positions agree with TRBD1. Trimming cost V 3 bases and J 5 bases; bases outside gene matches: 11. CDR1 and CDR2 (germline): SGHNT, YYREEE (reference sequence). The CDR3 consists of 16 residues. CDR3: CASSSARQGVGYGYTF. The CDR3 DNA reads as TGTGCCAGCAGCTCGGCCAGACAGGGGGTGGGGTATGGCTACACCTTC. The full variable domain, rest sourced from reference TRBV5-4 and TRBJ1-2, is ETGVTQSPTHLIKTRGQQVTLRCSSQSGHNTVSWYQQALGQGPQFIFQYYREEENGRGNFPPRFSGLQFPNYSSELNVNALELDDSALYLCASSSARQGVGYGYTFGSGTRLTVV.

The chain has TRBV19 and TRBJ1-5; TRBD1 matches at 9 bases. The CDR3 is made up of 16 amino acids. V was clipped by 5 bases and J by 2 bases; unmatched bases: 7. CDR1 is LNHDA and CDR2 is SQIVND in the germline V gene (reference sequence). For the CDR3, the DNA is TGTGCCAGTAGTGTAGTAACAGGGGGCGGCAATCAGCCCCAGCATTTT. It translates to CASSVVTGGGNQPQHF. The whole variable domain, remainder taken from reference TRBV19 and TRBJ1-5, is DGGITQSPKYLFRKEGQNVTLSCEQNLNHDAMYWYRQDPGQGLRLIYYSQIVNDFQKGDIAEGYSVSREKKESFPLTVTSAQKNPTAFYLCASSVVTGGGNQPQHFGDGTRLSIL.

This chain joins TRBV15 and TRBJ1-2; tentative D call: TRBD1 (5 bases). The CDR3 has 15 amino acids. Germline lookup yields CDR1 LNHNV and CDR2 YYDKDF (reference sequence). Between the trimmed V and J ends, which lost 2 bases and 8 bases, there was a span of 18 bases. CDR3 nucleotides: TGTGCCACCAGCAGACCCTCCCTGGGGCTGGGCGGCTACACCTTC. Protein product: CATSRPSLGLGGYTF.

This rearrangement joins TRBV7-8 to TRBJ1-1; D unclear. Trimming removed 5 bases from V and 2 bases from J, with 27 bases in between. CDR3 size: 19 residues. Germline lookup yields CDR1 SGHVS and CDR2 FQNEAQ. The CDR3: CASSPTAVSRLKGNTEAFF. In nucleotides, the CDR3 is TGTGCCAGCAGCCCAACGGCCGTCTCGCGACTCAAAGGAAACACTGAAGCTTTCTTT.

In its sample, this clone was seen once. CDR3 in DNA: TGTGCCATCAGGCCGCAGGGGAACACTGAAGCTTTCTTT. It codes for CAIRPQGNTEAFF. The rearrangement links TRBV10-3 to TRBJ1-1, with D possibly matching TRBD1 (5 bases). The CDR3 is 13 residues long. Germline loops: CDR1 ENHRY, CDR2 SYGVKD. Trimming shortened V by 6 bases and J by 1 base, and 9 bases separated the two germline ends.

V and J are TRBV28 and TRBJ2-7, with a tentative D call TRBD1 (6 bases). The CDR3 is made up of 13 amino acids. CDR1 and CDR2 (germline): MDHEN, SYDVKM. V lost 4 bases and J lost 2, with 9 bases in between. The CDR3 DNA is TGTGCCAGCAGTTCACAGGGCGCCTACGAGCAGTACTTC. This translates into CASSSQGAYEQYF.

The chain joins TRBV7-2 to TRBJ2-5, with D perhaps matching TRBD2 (6 bases). With 3 bases removed from V and 1 base from J, the gap between germline ends came to 12 bases. The CDR3 is 15 amino acids. Germline V gene lookup returns CDR1 SGHTA and CDR2 FQGNSA. The CDR3 spells CASSLIGGLQETQYF. In nucleotides, the CDR3 is TGTGCCAGCAGCTTGATCGGGGGACTCCAAGAGACCCAGTACTTC. Drawing the rest from reference TRBV7-2 and TRBJ2-5, the complete variable domain is GAGVSQSPSNKVTEKGKDVELRCDPISGHTALYWYRQSLGQGLEFLIYFQGNSAPDKSGLPSDRFSAERTGGSVSTLTIQRTQQEDSAVYLCASSLIGGLQETQYFGPGTRLLVL.

The chain employs TRBV7-6 and TRBJ2-1; 7 bases align to TRBD1. This CDR3 region has 15 residues. Germline loops: CDR1 SGHVS, CDR2 FNYEAQ. Trimming took 6 bases from V and 0 from J; bases not matched to a gene: 5. The CDR3 loop reads CASRGRGNSYNEQFF. The CDR3 DNA sequence: TGTGCCAGCAGGGGCAGGGGGAACTCCTACAATGAGCAGTTCTTC.

The chain couples TRBV4-2 to TRBJ1-3; D gene unclear. CDR1 and CDR2 (germline): LGHNA, YNFKEQ. Trimming left V 4 bases short and J 0 bases short, with 10 bases between. The CDR3 is 15 amino acids. Here the CDR3 reads CASSPPPGSGNTIYF. The CDR3 coding sequence is TGTGCCAGCAGCCCCCCCCCGGGCTCTGGAAACACCATATATTTT.

This sequence joins TRBV6-5 and TRBJ1-2; D remains ambiguous. Germline-derived CDR1 and CDR2 are MNHEY and SVGAGI. V was clipped by 5 bases and J by 0 bases, with 10 bases between them. This CDR3 comprises 14 residues. The CDR3 region is CASSIGTTNYGYTF. The DNA for the CDR3 is TGTGCCAGCAGTATCGGCACTACTAACTATGGCTACACCTTC.